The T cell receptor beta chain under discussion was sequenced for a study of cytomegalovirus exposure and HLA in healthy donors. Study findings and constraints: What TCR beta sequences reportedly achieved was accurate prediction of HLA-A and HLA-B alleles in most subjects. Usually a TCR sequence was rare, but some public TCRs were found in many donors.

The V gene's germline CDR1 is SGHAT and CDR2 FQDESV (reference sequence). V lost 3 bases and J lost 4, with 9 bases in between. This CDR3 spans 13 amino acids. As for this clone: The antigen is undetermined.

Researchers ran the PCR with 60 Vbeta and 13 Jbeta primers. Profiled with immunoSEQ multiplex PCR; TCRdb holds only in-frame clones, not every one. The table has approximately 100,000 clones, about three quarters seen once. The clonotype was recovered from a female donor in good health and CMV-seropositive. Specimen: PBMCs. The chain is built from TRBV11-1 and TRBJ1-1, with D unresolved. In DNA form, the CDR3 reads TGTGCCAGCAGCTTGGGCCCGGTCACTGAAGCTTTCTTT. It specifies CASSLGPVTEAFF.